A single sample is the source of the 27 T cell receptor beta chains below, sequenced in a study of radiation and T cells in renal cell carcinoma. Time point given: blood 2 weeks post-SBRT. The treatment denotes: 15 Gy SBRT to primary tumor, nephrectomy 4 weeks later. Method: immunoSEQ multiplex PCR; TCRdb's copy keeps in-frame clones and lacks some. This table holds fewer than 90,000 clones, 80% to 90% found once. Material: blood, obtained from a patient whose treatment included radiotherapy and nephrectomy. These TCRs come from a woman aged 50 to 60 with renal cell carcinoma.

This clone was recorded only once. The rearrangement uses TRBV5-6 and TRBJ2-2; 8 bases map to TRBD2. This CDR3 spans 16 amino acids. With V trimmed by 4 bases and J by 4 bases, 9 bases remained unmatched. Germline V lookup: CDR1 SGHDT, CDR2 YYEEEE. CDR3 DNA sequence: TGTGCCAGCAGCCCGGGGGGGCCCATCCTCACCGGGGAGCTGTTTTTT. Protein sequence: CASSPGGPILTGELFF.

The V and J genes are TRBV5-1 and TRBJ2-7; D is unresolved. The CDR3 covers 14 residues. Germline CDR1 is SGHRS and CDR2 is YFSETQ. Trimming removed 0 bases from V and 5 bases from J, with 12 bases in between. CDR3 in amino acids: CASSLGAARDEQYF. CDR3 nucleotides: TGCGCCAGCAGCTTGGGGGCAGCAAGGGACGAGCAGTACTTC.

The chain combines TRBV7-2 with TRBJ1-1, with 9 bases fitting TRBD1. The CDR3 has 14 amino acids. Germline lookup yields CDR1 SGHTA and CDR2 FQGNSA. With 5 bases clipped from V and 6 bases from J, the junction kept 7 bases outside the gene matches. This CDR3 reads CASSPPGQGAEAFF. CDR3 nucleotides: TGTGCCAGCAGCCCCCCGGGACAGGGCGCTGAAGCTTTCTTT.

This clone was counted a single time. V and J are TRBV6-5 and TRBJ1-3; tentative D call: TRBD1 (6 bases). Trimming took off 4 bases at V and 0 bases at J, with 13 bases between the two ends. This CDR3 region has 16 residues. Germline CDR1 reads MNHEY; CDR2 reads SVGAGI. The CDR3 is CASSLYTGSSGNTIYF. The CDR3, as DNA: TGTGCCAGCAGTTTATATACAGGGAGCTCTGGAAACACCATATATTTT.

This rearrangement joins TRBV7-9 to TRBJ2-7, with 14 positions matching TRBD2. V trimming: 1 base; J trimming: 3 bases; junction bases outside the gene matches: 2. The germline CDR1 and CDR2 sequences are SEHNR and FQNEAQ (reference sequence). The CDR3 spans 16 residues. The CDR3 protein is CASSLVGLAGDYEQYF. CDR3 bases: TGTGCCAGCAGCTTAGTGGGACTAGCGGGAGACTACGAGCAGTACTTC.

The V gene is TRBV2, the J gene TRBJ1-1; no definite D call. Germline V gene lookup returns CDR1 SNHLY and CDR2 FYNNEI. Trimming removed 3 bases at V and 9 bases at J, with 14 bases between. This CDR3 is 13 amino acids long. The CDR3 DNA reads TGTGCCAGCAGTGACAAACAACGGGCAAAAGCTTTCTTT. It encodes CASSDKQRAKAFF.

This chain connects TRBV19 to TRBJ2-7; 9 bases align to TRBD2. The CDR3 covers 14 residues. After removal of 5 bases from V and 3 bases from J, the junction contained 5 bases not matched to a gene. Looked up from germline, CDR1 is LNHDA and CDR2 is SQIVND (reference sequence). CDR3 in amino acids: CASSSRLADYEQYF. The CDR3 nucleotides are TGTGCCAGTAGTTCCCGACTAGCGGACTACGAGCAGTACTTC.

The genes are TRBV30 and TRBJ1-5; D is perhaps TRBD1 (6 bases). The V end lost 0 bases, the J end lost 7 bases, and 19 bases lay between the germline ends. This CDR3 has 16 amino acids. Germline V gives CDR1 GTSNPN, CDR2 SVGIG (reference sequence). CDR3: CAWSVSGGPIGQPQHF. The CDR3 DNA follows: TGTGCCTGGAGTGTTTCGGGGGGCCCCATCGGGCAGCCCCAGCATTTT.

The genes are TRBV28 and TRBJ2-7; D not certain. This CDR3 comprises 12 residues. Germline V gene lookup returns CDR1 MDHEN and CDR2 SYDVKM. V was trimmed by 0 bases and J by 7 bases, leaving 7 bases between them. CDR3 coding DNA: TGTGCCAGCAGTTTATGGGGGAAGGAGCAGTACTTC. Its protein product is CASSLWGKEQYF. Using reference TRBV28 and TRBJ2-7 for the parts outside the CDR3, the full variable domain is DVKVTQSSRYLVKRTGEKVFLECVQDMDHENMFWYRQDPGLGLRLIYFSYDVKMKEKGDIPEGYSVSREKKERFSLILESASTNQTSMYLCASSLWGKEQYFGPGTRLTVT.

The chain links TRBV7-2 to TRBJ1-5; 8 nucleotides align to TRBD1. The CDR3 runs to 16 residues. After removal of 2 bases from V and 2 bases from J, the junction contained 5 bases not matched to a gene. Germline V gives CDR1 SGHTA, CDR2 FQGNSA. This CDR3 reads CASSLYSGGGNQPQHF. CDR3 in DNA: TGTGCCAGCAGCTTATATTCAGGGGGCGGCAATCAGCCCCAGCATTTT.

This chain connects TRBV11-2 to TRBJ2-7, with D unresolved. The CDR3 length is 13 residues. The V end was cut by 4 bases, the J end by 7 bases, with 14 bases between. Germline values: CDR1 SGHAT, CDR2 FQNNGV. CDR3 sequence reads: CASSSRQPLEQYF. CDR3 in DNA: TGTGCCAGCAGCTCGAGACAACCCCTGGAGCAGTACTTC.

This sequence joins TRBV6-5 and TRBJ2-7, with 12 bases aligning to TRBD2. The CDR3 contains 15 residues. J gave up 4 bases and V 6 bases, and 7 bases lay outside the gene matches. Germline V lookup: CDR1 MNHEY, CDR2 SVGAGI. CDR3 in DNA: TGTGCCAGCAGCTACGGACTAGCGGGGATATACGAGCAGTACTTC. This gives the protein CASSYGLAGIYEQYF.

The rearrangement links TRBV11-2 to TRBJ2-2; D may be TRBD2 (6 bases). Between the trimmed V and J ends, which lost 5 bases and 3 bases, there was a span of 19 bases. Germline V CDR1 and CDR2: SGHAT, FQNNGV. The CDR3 loop spans 17 amino acids. The CDR3 region is CASSRDLRGSDTGELFF. CDR3 in DNA: TGTGCCAGCAGCCGTGACCTCCGGGGGTCGGACACCGGGGAGCTGTTTTTT.

This chain uses TRBV18 with TRBJ2-7, with 12 bases aligning to TRBD1. From germline, CDR1 is KGHSH and CDR2 LQKENI. This CDR3 is 17 amino acids long. With 0 bases clipped from V and 1 base from J, the junction kept 4 bases outside the gene matches. For the CDR3, the DNA is TGTGCCAGCTCACCACCGGGGACAGGGGGCCGTTCCTACGAGCAGTACTTC. Amino acids: CASSPPGTGGRSYEQYF.

This clone is hyperexpanded. The rearrangement joins TRBV5-6 to TRBJ2-1, with D unclear. Germline CDR1 is SGHDT and CDR2 is YYEEEE. This CDR3 is built from 12 residues. The V and J ends lost 0 bases and 5 bases respectively, with 3 bases between them. CDR3 amino acids: CASSLVDNEQFF. DNA for the CDR3: TGTGCCAGCAGCTTGGTCGACAATGAGCAGTTCTTC.

The count of this clone is one. The V gene is TRBV7-2, the J gene TRBJ2-5; unclear D gene. The CDR3 has 15 amino acids. V lost 5 bases to trimming and J lost 0 bases, with 13 bases between them. CDR1 and CDR2 (germline): SGHTA, FQGNSA. Here the CDR3 reads CASSPGPEYQETQYF. In DNA form, the CDR3 reads TGTGCCAGCAGCCCCGGACCCGAGTACCAAGAGACCCAGTACTTC.

The chain joins TRBV10-2 to TRBJ1-2, with D possibly being TRBD1 (5 bases). The CDR3 loop spans 14 amino acids. Germline V gene sequence: CDR1 WSHSY, CDR2 SAAADI. Trimming removed 1 base at V and 6 bases at J, with 12 bases between. The CDR3 protein is CASSEWGPTDGYTF. CDR3 nucleotide sequence: TGCGCCAGCAGTGAGTGGGGCCCTACTGATGGCTACACCTTC.

This chain uses TRBV11-2 with TRBJ1-1; D gene ambiguous. The CDR3 extends over 13 amino acids. Germline CDR1 and CDR2: SGHAT and FQNNGV. V was shortened by 5 bases and J by 6 bases, with 13 bases between the two germline ends. CDR3 DNA: TGTGCCAGCAGCGTAGGCGGGTTACCTGAAGCTTTCTTT. It translates to CASSVGGLPEAFF. The whole variable domain, filled in from reference TRBV11-2 and TRBJ1-1, reads EAGVAQSPRYKIIEKRQSVAFWCNPISGHATLYWYQQILGQGPKLLIQFQNNGVVDDSQLPKDRFSAERLKGVDSTLKIQPAKLEDSAVYLCASSVGGLPEAFFGQGTRLTVV.

By share, this clone ranks as large. V usage is TRBV27 and J usage is TRBJ1-6, with D possibly matching TRBD1 (5 bases). The V and J ends lost 2 bases and 13 bases respectively, with 15 bases between them. Germline CDR1 MNHEY, CDR2 SMNVEV (reference sequence). The CDR3 length is 14 residues. The CDR3 loop is CASSLQDTLGPLHF. Here the CDR3 DNA reads TGTGCCAGCAGTTTACAGGACACACTTGGGCCCCTCCACTTT.

This chain links TRBV6-1 with TRBJ1-5; 9 nucleotides agree with TRBD1. The CDR3 extends over 15 amino acids. J gave up 4 bases and V 5 bases, and 6 bases lay outside the gene matches. Germline CDR1 and CDR2: MNHNS and SASEGT. CDR3 in amino acids: CASSLQDRGNQPQHF. The CDR3 DNA is TGTGCCAGCAGTCTCCAGGACAGGGGAAATCAGCCCCAGCATTTT.

The chain joins TRBV19 to TRBJ2-7; 12 nucleotides line up with TRBD2. V lost 4 bases to trimming and J lost 6 bases; unmatched junction nucleotides: 7. The CDR3 length is 15 residues. Germline CDR1 and CDR2: LNHDA and SQIVND (reference sequence). This CDR3 reads CASSTRGLAGTEQYF. DNA of the CDR3: TGTGCCAGTAGTACAAGAGGACTAGCGGGAACCGAGCAGTACTTC. The complete variable domain, with remaining parts taken from reference TRBV19 and TRBJ2-7, reads DGGITQSPKYLFRKEGQNVTLSCEQNLNHDAMYWYRQDPGQGLRLIYYSQIVNDFQKGDIAEGYSVSREKKESFPLTVTSAQKNPTAFYLCASSTRGLAGTEQYFGPGTRLTVT.

The rearrangement links TRBV5-3 to TRBJ2-2; D is unresolved. TRBV5-3 is an ORF for which the function is uncertain. Trimming took 3 bases from V and 0 from J, leaving 12 bases between them. The CDR3 contains 16 residues. The CDR3 loop is CARSCPLGTNTGELFF. The CDR3 DNA reads TGTGCCAGAAGCTGTCCATTGGGCACGAACACCGGGGAGCTGTTTTTT.

A single count supports this clone. V and J are TRBV2 and TRBJ2-5; no clear D. CDR1 is SNHLY, CDR2 FYNNEI, per germline. V was clipped by 3 bases and J by 5 bases, with 1 base between them. The CDR3 sequence is 10 residues long. CDR3 sequence reads: CASSDETQYF. CDR3 coding DNA: TGTGCCAGCAGTGACGAGACCCAGTACTTC.

The rearrangement joins TRBV5-4 to TRBJ2-5; D is undetermined. Deletions cut 4 bases from V and 9 bases from J, with 16 bases between. The CDR3 sequence is 13 residues long. Germline V gene lookup returns CDR1 SGHNT and CDR2 YYREEE (reference sequence). CDR3 residues: CASSTGQSHAQYF. The CDR3 DNA reads as TGTGCCAGCAGCACGGGCCAGTCCCACGCCCAGTACTTC.

J is TRBJ2-7 and V is TRBV28; weak D call: TRBD2 (5 bases). V shed 6 bases and J shed 6 bases, with 15 bases lying between them. CDR3 length: 13 residues. Germline CDR1 is MDHEN and CDR2 is SYDVKM. The CDR3 DNA reads TGTGCCAGCAGACGGAGGTCTTTGGGCGAGCAGTACTTC. This codes for CASRRRSLGEQYF.

The chain uses TRBV27 and TRBJ2-2; unclear D gene. Germline lookup yields CDR1 MNHEY and CDR2 SMNVEV (reference sequence). This CDR3 is 15 amino acids long. V lost 8 bases to trimming and J lost 2 bases, with 15 bases between them. This CDR3 is CASRTIGLNTGELFF. The CDR3 region has the DNA TGTGCCAGCCGGACGATAGGTCTCAACACCGGGGAGCTGTTTTTT.

This clone has more than one count but fewer than ten. One junction end disagrees with the germline gene, perhaps due to a read error. V gene TRBV29-1 combines with J gene TRBJ1-2; 12 bases map to TRBD1. CDR1 is SQVTM, CDR2 ANQGSEA, per germline. The CDR3 covers 15 residues. As DNA, the CDR3 is TGCAGCGCTGAACCGGGACAGGGGGCGATAGGTGGCTACACCTTC. Amino acids: CSAEPGQGAIGGYTF.